This TCR beta chain stems from a study of T-cell memory formation after mild COVID-19. Study at large: The two donors had largely donor-specific TCR clusters. Whole-study findings and limits: Day 15 to 85 contracting clones showed balanced CD4/CD8; day 15 to 37 expanders favored CD4+. Largely, contracting CD4+ clones fell within CM and EM, and contracting CD8+ clones within EMRA.

With constant-segment primers, 5'RACE yielded cDNA libraries of TCR alpha and TCR beta that carried sample barcodes and UMIs. Via MiXCR, TCRdb re-called the 5' RACE reads, giving one row per CDR3 protein. The sample lists about 290,000 distinct CDR3 sequences; around 15% were seen once. This CDR3 is built from 15 residues. Germline lookup yields CDR1 SGHRS and CDR2 YFSETQ. V lost 4 bases and J lost 9; bases outside the gene matches: 12. This clonotype was recorded at least ten times. Its matching antigen is unknown. Sequencing was performed on PBMCs or a T cell subset sorted from them (not recorded which). This TCR was sampled from a man aged 18-30 years who had mild COVID-19 (a few samples of this study predate the infection). Cell type and time point are not known. This sequence joins TRBV5-1 and TRBJ2-1; 8 bases fit TRBD2. CDR3 in amino acids: CASSRSPAGGTEQFF. CDR3 nucleotide sequence: TGCGCCAGCAGCCGGTCGCCGGCGGGGGGAACTGAGCAGTTCTTC. Looking up the rest from reference TRBV5-1 and TRBJ2-1 gives the full variable domain: KAGVTQTPRYLIKTRGQQVTLSCSPISGHRSVSWYQQTPGQGLQFLFEYFSETQRNKGNFPGRFSGRQFSNSRSEMNVSTLELGDSALYLCASSRSPAGGTEQFFGPGTRLTVL.